Shown below are 21 T cell receptor beta chains from a single sample sequenced in a study of blood T cell repertoires in COVID-19 (dated by TCRdb to 2019 to 2021). The library was obtained by the immunoSEQ multiplex PCR assay. TCRdb holds this immuneACCESS table with in-frame rearrangements only. Some clones are missing; in checked studies, unresolved V genes explain under half, and the rest has no known cause. Here the sample has 90,000 to 120,000 clones; more than 70% occur a single time. The biggest ten clones account for roughly 4% of the sample. The sequenced sample was peripheral blood. Receptors originate from a man between 65 and 79 years old with acute or convalescent COVID-19.

This chain connects TRBV6-5 to TRBJ2-1; the match to TRBD2 covers 7 bases. This CDR3 region has 15 residues. CDR1 is MNHEY, CDR2 SVGAGI, per germline. The V and J ends lost 9 bases and 2 bases, in that order; junction bases with no gene match: 10. The CDR3 DNA reads TGTGCCAGTGGACGGGCGGGGGTTACCTACAATGAGCAGTTCTTC. Its translation is CASGRAGVTYNEQFF.

This clone turned up a few times. V gene TRBV6-4 combines with J gene TRBJ1-1; TRBD1 might be the D (6 bases). Per the germline V gene, CDR1 is MRHNA and CDR2 is SNTAGT. V was trimmed by 0 bases and J by 4 bases, leaving 9 bases between them. The CDR3 loop spans 14 amino acids. The CDR3 protein is CASSDSGASTEAFF. The CDR3, as DNA: TGTGCCAGCAGTGACTCGGGGGCGAGCACTGAAGCTTTCTTT.

This clone was counted once. The rearrangement uses TRBV5-1 and TRBJ1-4; 11 positions agree with TRBD1. With 0 bases clipped from V and 6 bases from J, the junction kept 4 bases outside the gene matches. The germline gives CDR1 SGHRS, CDR2 YFSETQ. This CDR3 is built from 16 residues. The CDR3 loop is CASSLEGQGAYEKLFF. In DNA, the CDR3 is TGCGCCAGCAGCTTGGAAGGACAGGGGGCGTATGAAAAACTGTTTTTT.

The rearrangement joins TRBV27 to TRBJ1-5; the D is unclear. V was clipped by 0 bases and J by 0 bases, with 15 bases between them. Germline assignment: CDR1 MNHEY and CDR2 SMNVEV (reference sequence). The CDR3 is made up of 18 amino acids. The CDR3 sequence: CASSLSAPTPYSNQPQHF. CDR3 in DNA: TGTGCCAGCAGTTTATCGGCCCCGACTCCGTATAGCAATCAGCCCCAGCATTTT.

V is TRBV3-1 (or the pseudogene TRBV3-2) and J is TRBJ1-5; TRBD1 matches 9 bases. After removal of 4 bases from V and 3 bases from J, the junction contained 4 bases not matched to a gene. The germline V gene has CDR1 LGHDT and CDR2 YNNKEL (reference sequence). This CDR3 spans 15 amino acids. This CDR3 reads CASSRGQGSNQPQHF. CDR3 nucleotides: TGTGCCAGCAGCCGGGGACAGGGCTCCAATCAGCCCCAGCATTTT.

This chain uses TRBV5-4 with TRBJ2-7, with D possibly matching TRBD2 (7 bases). Trimming shortened V by 1 base and J by 2 bases, and 16 bases separated the two germline ends. Germline CDR1 is SGHNT and CDR2 is YYREEE (reference sequence). This CDR3 is built from 16 residues. Written as DNA, the CDR3 is TGTGCCAGCAGCTTGTTTCGAGGGGGGGGGACCTACGAGCAGTACTTC. Its protein is CASSLFRGGGTYEQYF.

The V and J genes are TRBV6-1 and TRBJ2-3; D is possibly TRBD2 (6 bases). Looked up from germline, CDR1 is MNHNS and CDR2 is SASEGT. Trimming pared 0 bases from V and 7 bases from J, leaving 8 bases between. The CDR3 length is 13 residues. In DNA, the CDR3 is TGTGCCAGCAGTGAAGCGGGGGGAAATACGCAGTATTTT. This encodes CASSEAGGNTQYF.

The chain has TRBV6-5 and TRBJ1-1; a weak D match, TRBD1 (6 bases). The V gene's germline CDR1 is MNHEY and CDR2 SVGAGI. V dropped 6 bases and J dropped 1 base, with 9 bases sitting between them. The CDR3 totals 13 residues. The DNA for the CDR3 is TGTGCCAGCAGCCAGGGGCGGAACACTGAAGCTTTCTTT. Its protein product is CASSQGRNTEAFF.

The rearrangement joins TRBV5-1 to TRBJ2-3; no reliable D call. The CDR3 totals 13 residues. Germline values: CDR1 SGHRS, CDR2 YFSETQ. Deletions cut 4 bases from V and 5 bases from J, with 11 bases between. The CDR3 nucleotides are TGCGCCAGCAGCGAGGCTAGTCAAGATACGCAGTATTTT. Amino acids: CASSEASQDTQYF.

This clone was detected only a few times. The chain carries TRBV9 and TRBJ2-2; D might be TRBD1 (6 bases). The CDR3 length is 16 residues. Between the trimmed V and J ends, which lost 0 bases and 3 bases, there was a span of 12 bases. CDR1 and CDR2 (germline): SGDLS, YYNGEE. CDR3 nucleotides: TGTGCCAGCAGCGTAGAAACAGGGAAGTACACCGGGGAGCTGTTTTTT. Amino acid sequence: CASSVETGKYTGELFF.

V and J are TRBV6-1 and TRBJ2-7, with D unclear. CDR3 size: 15 residues. CDR1 and CDR2 (germline): MNHNS, SASEGT. The V gene lost 1 base and the J gene lost 0 bases, with 10 bases spanning the gap. For the CDR3, the DNA is TGTGCCAGCAGTGAAGAAGAGGCAGCCTCCTACGAGCAGTACTTC. Amino acids: CASSEEEAASYEQYF.

This chain joins TRBV10-2 and TRBJ2-5; D possibly corresponds to TRBD1 (5 bases). The CDR3 consists of 14 residues. Trimming removed 6 bases from V and 4 bases from J, with 15 bases in between. Germline values: CDR1 WSHSY, CDR2 SAAADI. The CDR3 DNA reads as TGCGCCAGCAGGAGCAGGGATGGTGGAGAGACCCAGTACTTC. It codes for CASRSRDGGETQYF.

This chain links TRBV18 with TRBJ1-5; no clear D gene. The V gene's germline CDR1 is KGHSH and CDR2 LQKENI. Trimming cost V 2 bases and J 0 bases, with 8 bases left between them. The CDR3 covers 15 residues. CDR3 sequence reads: CASSPGGNSNQPQHF. The CDR3 DNA reads as TGTGCCAGCTCACCAGGAGGAAATAGCAATCAGCCCCAGCATTTT.

This chain joins TRBV18 and TRBJ1-5, with 7 bases that match TRBD1. Trimming at V came to 6 bases and at J to 6 bases, leaving 5 bases not matched to a gene. The CDR3 is 13 amino acids. CDR1 and CDR2 from the germline V gene are KGHSH and LQKENI. For the CDR3, the DNA is TGTGCCAGCTCTTCGACAGGGCGTCAGCCCCAGCATTTT. It yields the protein CASSSTGRQPQHF.

The V and J genes are TRBV3-1 (or the pseudogene TRBV3-2) and TRBJ1-2; possible D gene TRBD1, 6 bases. Germline CDR1 LGHDT, CDR2 YNNKEL (reference sequence). The ends were cut back, 1 base at V and 4 bases at J, with 10 bases in the middle. This CDR3 spans 14 amino acids. The CDR3 reads CASSQGGTLYGYTF. CDR3 nucleotide sequence: TGTGCCAGCAGCCAAGGAGGGACACTCTATGGCTACACCTTC.

This chain joins TRBV2 and TRBJ2-5; 9 positions match TRBD2. CDR3 length equals 15 residues. With 6 bases clipped from V and 2 bases from J, the junction kept 7 bases outside the gene matches. CDR1 SNHLY and CDR2 FYNNEI come from the germline V gene. The CDR3 spells CASRPHSGGQETQYF. CDR3 sequence (DNA): TGTGCCAGCAGGCCACACAGCGGGGGGCAAGAGACCCAGTACTTC.

The chain combines TRBV6-4 with TRBJ1-5, with 7 bases lining up with TRBD1. This CDR3 has 15 residues. Germline lookup yields CDR1 MRHNA and CDR2 SNTAGT. V shed 3 bases, J shed 4 bases, and the junction held 6 bases outside the gene matches. CDR3: CASSETGDPNQPQHF. The CDR3 nucleotides read TGTGCCAGCAGTGAAACAGGGGACCCGAATCAGCCCCAGCATTTT.

The chain recombines TRBV5-5 with TRBJ1-6; D possibly corresponds to TRBD1 (5 bases). Germline-derived CDR1 and CDR2 are SGHKS and YYEKEE (reference sequence). The CDR3 consists of 13 residues. V gave up 4 bases and J gave up 10 bases, with 12 bases separating them. DNA of the CDR3: TGTGCCAGCAGCGCCGTCAGGGCATCACCCCTCCACTTT. This codes for CASSAVRASPLHF.

The chain carries TRBV10-3 and TRBJ2-1, with 8 bases lining up with TRBD2. The CDR3 sequence is 14 residues long. The V gene's germline CDR1 is ENHRY and CDR2 SYGVKD. V shed 3 bases, J shed 4 bases, and the junction held 2 bases outside the gene matches. In nucleotides, the CDR3 is TGTGCCATCAGTGAAACGGGGGGGTACAATGAGCAGTTCTTC. This translates into CAISETGGYNEQFF.

The genes are TRBV6-2 or TRBV6-3 and TRBJ2-5; D remains unclear. Germline V gene sequence: CDR1 MNHEY, CDR2 SVGEGT. CDR3 length: 14 residues. The V and J ends lost 2 bases and 5 bases respectively, with 12 bases between them. For the CDR3, the DNA is TGTGCCAGCAGTTACAGCGCCCTGGCGGAGACCCAGTACTTC. Its protein is CASSYSALAETQYF.

V is TRBV5-1 and J is TRBJ1-1; 7 bases agree with TRBD1. CDR3 length equals 13 residues. V lost 4 bases to trimming and J lost 2 bases; unmatched junction nucleotides: 2. Germline V gene data show CDR1 as SGHRS and CDR2 as YFSETQ. The CDR3 spells CASSRGLNTEAFF. CDR3 sequence (DNA): TGCGCCAGCAGCAGGGGGCTAAACACTGAAGCTTTCTTT.